The 21 T cell receptor beta chains presented below share a single source sample, sequenced in a study of neurological immune-mediated disorders. TCRdb re-called the 5' RACE reads with MiXCR, one entry per CDR3 protein. The sample shows more than 50,000 distinct CDR3 sequences, 4% to 6% of them seen only once. The sample taken for sequencing was PBMCs. These receptors were taken from a woman under 40 with multiple sclerosis.

Ten or more counts support this clonotype. The chain couples TRBV20-1 to TRBJ2-5, with TRBD1 matching over 8 bases. This CDR3 has 14 residues. V lost 1 base and J lost 4; bases outside the gene matches: 5. The V gene's germline CDR1 is DFQATT and CDR2 SNEGSKA (reference sequence). The CDR3 bases are TGCAGTGCTAGAGGGAGGGACAGGTTAGAGACCCAGTACTTC. This translates into CSARGRDRLETQYF.

This clonotype showed up many times. The genes are TRBV20-1 and TRBJ2-3; TRBD2 matches at 7 bases. V was clipped by 7 bases and J by 3 bases; unmatched bases: 7. Germline lookup yields CDR1 DFQATT and CDR2 SNEGSKA (reference sequence). CDR3 length: 13 residues. CDR3 DNA: TGCAGTGAGAAAGCGGGGTCAACAGATACGCAGTATTTT. Translation gives CSEKAGSTDTQYF.

DNA for the CDR3: TGTGCCATCACCTCGGAAGCAGCGGGAAATGAGCAGTTCTTC. Protein sequence: CAITSEAAGNEQFF. The chain combines TRBV10-3 with TRBJ2-1; 7 bases align to TRBD2. This CDR3 comprises 14 residues. Germline V CDR1 and CDR2: ENHRY, SYGVKD. Trimming took 7 bases from V and 7 from J; bases not matched to a gene: 10.

The chain joins TRBV12-3 or TRBV12-4 to TRBJ1-3; D is undetermined. This CDR3 has 15 amino acids. Between the trimmed V and J ends, which lost 3 bases and 0 bases, there was a span of 9 bases. CDR3 sequence: CASSFRRSSGNTIYF. CDR3 sequence (DNA): TGTGCCAGCAGTTTCCGGCGGTCCTCTGGAAACACCATATATTTT.

Ten or more counts support this clonotype. CDR3 sequence: CASSPRATNTEAFF. CDR3 coding DNA: TGTGCCAGCAGCCCAAGGGCGACGAACACTGAAGCTTTCTTT. V usage is TRBV12-3 or TRBV12-4 and J usage is TRBJ1-1; no firm D call. V lost 6 bases and J 1 base, leaving 12 bases between the germline ends. The CDR3 sequence is 14 residues long.

The sample holds many counts of this clonotype. V and J are TRBV7-9 and TRBJ1-1, with 7 bases matching TRBD1. CDR1 and CDR2 from the germline V gene are SEHNR and FQNEAQ (reference sequence). V lost 8 bases, J lost 4 bases, and 7 bases stayed unmatched. The CDR3 extends over 13 amino acids. The CDR3 region has the DNA TGTGCCAGCCCAATGGGGGACAGCACTGAAGCTTTCTTT. This gives the protein CASPMGDSTEAFF.

This clonotype was picked up many times. The chain links TRBV29-1 to TRBJ2-5; the D gene is possibly TRBD1 (5 bases). Trimming removed 0 bases at V and 5 bases at J, with 13 bases between. Germline CDR1 is SQVTM and CDR2 is ANQGSEA. The CDR3 sequence is 14 residues long. The DNA of the CDR3 is TGCAGCGTTGAAGACCCCAGGGTAGGGGAGACCCAGTACTTC. Translation: CSVEDPRVGETQYF.

This clonotype was detected many times. The rearrangement uses TRBV5-1 and TRBJ1-1; 10 bases fit TRBD1. V was pared by 2 bases and J by 1 base, with 2 bases of the junction left unmatched. The CDR3 has 15 amino acids. Per germline, CDR1 SGHRS and CDR2 YFSETQ. The CDR3 nucleotides are TGCGCCAGCAGCTTCGGGACAGGGGCGAACACTGAAGCTTTCTTT. Translation gives CASSFGTGANTEAFF.

A word on this clonotype: This may be a read error: a much more frequent sequence differs by one nucleotide. The chain is built from TRBV21-1 and TRBJ2-7. TRBV21-1 is a pseudogene locus. This CDR3 spans 13 amino acids. DNA of the CDR3: TGTGTCAGCAGCCGTGGCTTTTCCTACGAGCAGTACTTC. It specifies CVSSRGFSYEQYF.

This clonotype was seen a handful of times. One junction end disagrees with the germline gene, perhaps due to a read error. The rearrangement links TRBV5-5 to TRBJ1-5; D possibly corresponds to TRBD1 (6 bases). This CDR3 is 14 amino acids long. CDR1 and CDR2 from the germline V gene are SGHKS and YYEKEE (reference sequence). CDR3: CASSEGDTGQPQNF. The CDR3 nucleotides read TGTGCCAGCAGCGAGGGGGACACGGGTCAGCCCCAGAATTTT.

This clonotype has ten or more counts. J is TRBJ2-2 and V is TRBV12-3 or TRBV12-4; D is perhaps TRBD2 (6 bases). The CDR3 consists of 14 residues. The germline V and J ends were trimmed by 4 bases and 7 bases, with 13 bases remaining between them. Written as DNA, the CDR3 is TGTGCCAGCAGTTGGGGGGACTTTCTCGGGGAGCTGTTTTTT. It codes for CASSWGDFLGELFF.

Many counts were recorded for this clonotype. This chain joins TRBV29-1 and TRBJ2-5; D not certain. Germline V CDR1 and CDR2: SQVTM, ANQGSEA. CDR3 length: 12 residues. V gave up 2 bases and J gave up 3 bases, with 7 bases separating them. The CDR3, as DNA: TGCAGCGTTGAAAAGTCAGAAGAGACCCAGTACTTC. This codes for CSVEKSEETQYF.

This clonotype was observed many times. The chain couples TRBV5-1 to TRBJ2-2; D call uncertain. Trimming took 2 bases from V and 2 from J, leaving 7 bases between them. The germline V gene encodes CDR1 SGHRS and CDR2 YFSETQ. CDR3 length: 14 amino acids. The CDR3, as DNA: TGCGCCAGCAGCTTAACTGATAACACCGGGGAGCTGTTTTTT. It codes for CASSLTDNTGELFF.

This clonotype was seen many times. Its ends do not fully match the called genes, so a read error is possible. V is TRBV6-4 and J is TRBJ1-6, with D unresolved. In germline, CDR1 is MRHNA, CDR2 SNTAGT. This CDR3 spans 14 amino acids. The CDR3 loop is CASTGSPGNSPLNF. DNA of the CDR3: TGTGCCAGCACCGGCAGTCCGGGGAATTCACCCCTCAACTTT.

This clonotype was recorded many times. V is TRBV25-1 and J is TRBJ2-3; a weak D match, TRBD2 (6 bases). Per the germline V gene, CDR1 is MGHDK and CDR2 is SYGVNS. The V end lost 0 bases, the J end lost 5 bases, and 15 bases lay between the germline ends. The length of the CDR3 is 16 residues. This chain's CDR3 is CASSEYRGTFGDTQYF. The CDR3 DNA reads TGTGCCAGCAGTGAATACCGGGGGACCTTTGGAGATACGCAGTATTTT.

This clonotype was recorded many times. This chain connects TRBV5-1 to TRBJ2-3; D is unresolved. The CDR3 consists of 11 residues. Looked up from germline, CDR1 is SGHRS and CDR2 is YFSETQ. Trimming left V 4 bases short and J 5 bases short, with 5 bases between. In DNA, the CDR3 is TGCGCCAGCAGCATCGGAGATACGCAGTATTTT. Translated, it gives CASSIGDTQYF. The full variable domain, rest sourced from reference TRBV5-1 and TRBJ2-3, is KAGVTQTPRYLIKTRGQQVTLSCSPISGHRSVSWYQQTPGQGLQFLFEYFSETQRNKGNFPGRFSGRQFSNSRSEMNVSTLELGDSALYLCASSIGDTQYFGPGTRLTVL.

This clonotype has only a few counts. The CDR3 nucleotides read TGTGCCAGCAGCCCCCTCCTCGGCTATGGCTACACCTTC. Translation: CASSPLLGYGYTF. The chain is built from TRBV7-2 and TRBJ1-2; D is ambiguous. Between the trimmed V and J ends, which lost 5 bases and 4 bases, there was a span of 11 bases. The CDR3 consists of 13 residues. CDR1 and CDR2 from the germline V gene are SGHTA and FQGNSA. Combining the CDR3 with reference TRBV7-2 and TRBJ1-2 gives the whole variable domain GAGVSQSPSNKVTEKGKDVELRCDPISGHTALYWYRQSLGQGLEFLIYFQGNSAPDKSGLPSDRFSAERTGGSVSTLTIQRTQQEDSAVYLCASSPLLGYGYTFGSGTRLTVV.

This clonotype has just a few counts. The chain is built from TRBV20-1 and TRBJ2-7; no clear D. Germline-derived CDR1 and CDR2 are DFQATT and SNEGSKA (reference sequence). This CDR3 has 13 amino acids. V was pared by 2 bases and J by 0 bases, with 8 bases between. The CDR3 here is CSARKTTSYEQYF. The CDR3 nucleotides read TGCAGTGCTAGAAAGACAACCTCCTACGAGCAGTACTTC.

This clonotype was observed at least ten times. V usage is TRBV5-1 and J usage is TRBJ1-6; 11 bases align to TRBD1. This CDR3 has 14 residues. V shed 4 bases, J shed 10 bases, and the junction held 4 bases outside the gene matches. In germline, CDR1 is SGHRS, CDR2 YFSETQ. The CDR3 region has the DNA TGCGCCAGCAGCCCGGACAGGGGGCTCTCACCCCTCCACTTT. It codes for CASSPDRGLSPLHF. Drawing the rest from reference TRBV5-1 and TRBJ1-6, the complete variable domain is KAGVTQTPRYLIKTRGQQVTLSCSPISGHRSVSWYQQTPGQGLQFLFEYFSETQRNKGNFPGRFSGRQFSNSRSEMNVSTLELGDSALYLCASSPDRGLSPLHFGNGTRLTVT.

This clonotype was counted many times. The J gene is TRBJ2-6, the V gene TRBV5-1; the D is unclear. Germline V gene data show CDR1 as SGHRS and CDR2 as YFSETQ. The CDR3 spans 14 residues. V was trimmed by 3 bases and J by 2 bases, leaving 6 bases between them. The CDR3 sequence: CASSSETGANVLTF. The CDR3 nucleotides are TGCGCCAGCAGCTCTGAAACTGGGGCCAACGTCCTGACTTTC.

The rearrangement uses TRBV12-3 or TRBV12-4 and TRBJ1-1; D may be TRBD1 (5 bases). V lost 3 bases to trimming and J lost 1 base, with 15 bases between them. The CDR3 extends over 16 amino acids. CDR3 sequence: CASSFSWTGPNTEAFF. The CDR3 nucleotides are TGTGCCAGCAGTTTCTCGTGGACGGGGCCGAACACTGAAGCTTTCTTT.